This T cell receptor beta chain was obtained from a study of OX40 agonist ivuxolimab in advanced cancers. Study-level background: At 82.7% male, the cohort had a mean age of 60 years, ranging from roughly 20 to 90. Prior anti-PD-1, anti-PD-L1 or anti-CTLA-4 therapy did not bar entry, and more than 35% had some. Partial responses occurred in Three dose-escalation patients, one with hepatocellular carcinoma and two with cutaneous melanoma.

Profiling relied on immunoSEQ multiplex PCR, and the TCRdb table lists in-frame clones only, not all of them. The repertoire holds about 55,000 clones, with about four fifths as singletons. Germline assignment: CDR1 LNHNV and CDR2 YYDKDF (reference sequence). The CDR3 spans 13 residues. V dropped 5 bases and J dropped 3 bases, with 11 bases sitting between them. Regarding the study as a whole: Relatively little clonal expansion, among the lowest observed, appeared in partial responders at 0.1-3.0 mg/kg.

Concerning this clone: Antigen: not known.

This material consisted of CD4+ or CD8+ T cells sorted from blood, taken in a trial of the OX40 agonist ivuxolimab. This receptor was obtained from an adult with an advanced solid tumor such as melanoma, head and neck, liver or kidney cancer. V and J are TRBV15 and TRBJ2-7; D not resolved. CDR3 DNA: TGTGCCACCAGCGCAGGCAGGCTCTACGAGCAGTACTTC. Translating it yields CATSAGRLYEQYF.